These 28 T cell receptor beta chains were sequenced from one sample in a study of blood T cell repertoires in COVID-19. TCRdb's table, derived via immunoSEQ multiplex PCR, lists solely in-frame clones and lacks some. Of about 200,000 clones listed, 80% to 90% are singletons. Sequencing was carried out using peripheral blood. The receptors were gathered from an elderly woman with acute or convalescent COVID-19.

The chain is built from TRBV24-1 and TRBJ1-5; D is perhaps TRBD1 (5 bases). V was cut by 3 bases and J by 6 bases, with 8 bases left in between. This CDR3 contains 13 residues. CDR1 is KGHDR and CDR2 is SFDVKD in the germline V gene. As DNA, the CDR3 is TGTGCCACCAGTGATCCAGGGTTTCAGCCCCAGCATTTT. It encodes CATSDPGFQPQHF.

The chain uses TRBV27 and TRBJ2-5, with 8 bases matching TRBD2. The germline CDR1 and CDR2 sequences are MNHEY and SMNVEV (reference sequence). After removal of 5 bases from V and 11 bases from J, the junction contained 16 bases not matched to a gene. There are 15 residues in the CDR3. The CDR3 protein is CASSIRPGLDLYQYF. For the CDR3, the DNA is TGTGCCAGCAGTATACGACCGGGACTAGATCTCTATCAGTACTTC.

CDR3 in DNA: TGTGCCATCAGTAGCGGAAACACCTACGAGCAGTACTTC. Its protein product is CAISSGNTYEQYF. The chain carries TRBV10-3 and TRBJ2-7; possibly TRBD2 for D (5 bases). The CDR3 totals 13 residues. Germline loops: CDR1 ENHRY, CDR2 SYGVKD. V was pared by 5 bases and J by 2 bases, with 10 bases between.

This clone was seen a handful of times. V usage is TRBV19 and J usage is TRBJ2-7; 10 bases align to TRBD2. The CDR3 runs to 15 residues. The V and J ends lost 3 bases and 5 bases, in that order; junction bases with no gene match: 7. Per the germline V gene, CDR1 is LNHDA and CDR2 is SQIVND (reference sequence). CDR3 in amino acids: CASSIPLAGSHEQYF. The CDR3 nucleotides read TGTGCCAGTAGTATCCCACTAGCGGGAAGCCACGAGCAGTACTTC.

This chain uses TRBV12-5 with TRBJ2-1, with D perhaps matching TRBD1 (6 bases). The germline V gene encodes CDR1 LGHNT and CDR2 FRNRAP. This CDR3 is built from 15 residues. Between the trimmed V and J ends, which lost 3 bases and 0 bases, there was a span of 9 bases. The CDR3 spells CASGFGTNSYNEQFF. In nucleotides, the CDR3 is TGTGCTAGTGGTTTCGGGACAAACTCCTACAATGAGCAGTTCTTC.

J is TRBJ2-7 and V is TRBV4-3; 12 positions match TRBD2. Trimming took 4 bases from V and 3 from J; bases not matched to a gene: 7. This CDR3 has 16 amino acids. CDR1 LGHNA and CDR2 YSLEER come from the germline V gene. This CDR3 reads CASSRGLAGSYYEQYF. CDR3 coding DNA: TGCGCCAGCAGCCGCGGACTAGCGGGATCCTACTACGAGCAGTACTTC.

The chain recombines TRBV28 with TRBJ1-2; 7 bases are a match to TRBD1. Looked up from germline, CDR1 is MDHEN and CDR2 is SYDVKM. Trimming took 6 bases from V and 4 from J; bases not matched to a gene: 2. There are 12 residues in the CDR3. CDR3 loop: CASRGQPYGYTF. The CDR3 DNA reads TGTGCCAGCAGGGGACAGCCCTATGGCTACACCTTC.

The rearrangement joins TRBV25-1 to TRBJ1-4; D gene unclear. The V end lost 6 bases, the J end lost 3 bases, and 14 bases lay between the germline ends. Looked up from germline, CDR1 is MGHDK and CDR2 is SYGVNS. This CDR3 has 15 amino acids. In DNA, the CDR3 is TGTGCCAGCAGCGATTTTACAGTATCTAATGAAAAACTGTTTTTT. Its protein is CASSDFTVSNEKLFF.

The rearrangement uses TRBV28 and TRBJ2-1, with D unresolved. Germline CDR1 and CDR2: MDHEN and SYDVKM. This CDR3 is built from 15 residues. Trimming cost V 2 bases and J 7 bases, with 15 bases left between them. The CDR3 nucleotides are TGTGCCAGCAGTTTACCCCCGGCGGTTTTTAATGAGCAGTTCTTC. Translation gives CASSLPPAVFNEQFF.

The gene calls are TRBV6-4 and TRBJ2-7; D ambiguous. The CDR3 contains 13 residues. V was cut by 4 bases and J by 4 bases, with 11 bases left in between. CDR1 is MRHNA, CDR2 SNTAGT, per germline. This chain's CDR3 is CASSAETGYEQYF. The CDR3 DNA follows: TGTGCCAGCAGTGCGGAGACGGGTTACGAGCAGTACTTC.

This chain joins TRBV28 and TRBJ2-7, with D perhaps matching TRBD1 (5 bases). This CDR3 has 15 residues. Germline V gene sequence: CDR1 MDHEN, CDR2 SYDVKM. V lost 6 bases and J 0 bases, leaving 15 bases between the germline ends. The CDR3, as DNA: TGTGCCAGCAGCCTAGACAGCGTTTACTCCTACGAGCAGTACTTC. This translates into CASSLDSVYSYEQYF.

The chain is built from TRBV7-2 and TRBJ2-7, with D possibly being TRBD2 (6 bases). This CDR3 region has 14 residues. The V end was cut by 0 bases, the J end by 0 bases, with 6 bases between. Germline CDR1 is SGHTA and CDR2 is FQGNSA. The CDR3, as DNA: TGTGCCAGCAGCTTAGCTAGCGGCTCCTACGAGCAGTACTTC. This encodes CASSLASGSYEQYF.

This rearrangement joins TRBV19 to TRBJ2-5; D is unclear. The CDR3 extends over 13 amino acids. The germline V gene encodes CDR1 LNHDA and CDR2 SQIVND (reference sequence). The V end was cut by 6 bases, the J end by 0 bases, with 8 bases between. CDR3 in DNA: TGTGCCAGTAGCCTCCTGTACCAAGAGACCCAGTACTTC. Protein: CASSLLYQETQYF.

V usage is TRBV6-5 and J usage is TRBJ2-1; possible D gene TRBD2, 5 bases. Germline lookup yields CDR1 MNHEY and CDR2 SVGAGI. The CDR3 sequence is 16 residues long. Trimming shortened V by 0 bases and J by 3 bases, and 12 bases separated the two germline ends. The CDR3: CASSYSTGKGYNEQFF. CDR3 sequence (DNA): TGTGCCAGCAGTTACTCAACGGGGAAGGGCTACAATGAGCAGTTCTTC.

The chain recombines TRBV5-6 with TRBJ1-6; tentatively, D is TRBD1 (6 bases). V gave up 3 bases and J gave up 8 bases, with 12 bases separating them. Per germline, CDR1 SGHDT and CDR2 YYEEEE. The CDR3 length is 14 residues. The CDR3 sequence is CASSSRDIYSPLHF. For the CDR3, the DNA is TGTGCCAGCAGCTCCCGGGACATCTATTCACCCCTCCACTTT.

V gene TRBV6-5 combines with J gene TRBJ1-2, with 9 bases identical to TRBD1. The V and J ends lost 4 bases and 7 bases, in that order; junction bases with no gene match: 7. The CDR3 runs 14 residues. Germline CDR1 is MNHEY and CDR2 is SVGAGI. The CDR3 DNA reads as TGTGCCAGCAGTTTAATCGGGACAGGGACTGGCTACACCTTC. This codes for CASSLIGTGTGYTF.

The J gene is TRBJ2-1, the V gene TRBV18; 8 bases are shared with TRBD2. The CDR3 loop spans 14 amino acids. The germline CDR1 and CDR2 sequences are KGHSH and LQKENI. V trimming: 4 bases; J trimming: 4 bases; junction bases outside the gene matches: 3. The chain's CDR3 is CASSRLAGYNEQFF. CDR3 nucleotide sequence: TGTGCCAGCTCACGTTTAGCGGGGTACAATGAGCAGTTCTTC.

The DNA of the CDR3 is TGTGCCAGTAGTATTAGAGGGGGCGAGGATTATGGCTACACCTTC. Translating gives CASSIRGGEDYGYTF. The chain links TRBV19 to TRBJ1-2, with 7 bases that match TRBD1. The CDR3 has 15 amino acids. Germline trimming cut 3 bases from V and 5 bases from J; bases unmatched to any gene: 9. CDR1 is LNHDA and CDR2 is SQIVND in the germline V gene (reference sequence).

The rearrangement uses TRBV5-5 and TRBJ1-5, with 9 bases fitting TRBD1. V was pared by 6 bases and J by 6 bases, with 19 bases of the junction left unmatched. The CDR3 totals 18 residues. Looked up from germline, CDR1 is SGHKS and CDR2 is YYEKEE (reference sequence). The CDR3 DNA reads TGTGCCAGCACCATAAGGCCTCCGGGACAGGGTTTTAGTCAGCCCCAGCATTTT. Its protein product is CASTIRPPGQGFSQPQHF.

CDR3 residues: CASTVTGADTQYF. In nucleotides, the CDR3 is TGTGCCAGCACTGTGACTGGAGCAGATACGCAGTATTTT. The chain joins TRBV5-4 to TRBJ2-3; no clear D gene. Trimming stripped 6 bases from V and 4 bases from J, with 12 bases between. Germline V gives CDR1 SGHNT, CDR2 YYREEE (reference sequence). The CDR3 extends over 13 amino acids. The complete variable domain, with remaining parts taken from reference TRBV5-4 and TRBJ2-3, reads ETGVTQSPTHLIKTRGQQVTLRCSSQSGHNTVSWYQQALGQGPQFIFQYYREEENGRGNFPPRFSGLQFPNYSSELNVNALELDDSALYLCASTVTGADTQYFGPGTRLTVL.

This chain connects TRBV11-2 to TRBJ2-5, with 11 bases matching TRBD2. CDR1 and CDR2 (germline): SGHAT, FQNNGV. With 6 bases clipped from V and 5 bases from J, the junction kept 14 bases outside the gene matches. CDR3 size: 17 residues. This CDR3 is CASSSGELAGVGETQYF. DNA of the CDR3: TGTGCCAGCAGTTCTGGGGAACTAGCGGGAGTCGGGGAGACCCAGTACTTC.

This chain joins TRBV7-9 and TRBJ1-4; no reliable D call. V was shortened by 3 bases and J by 4 bases, with 9 bases between the two germline ends. The CDR3 has 14 residues. Germline loops: CDR1 SEHNR, CDR2 FQNEAQ (reference sequence). The CDR3 sequence: CASSFGEGNEKLFF. CDR3 in DNA: TGTGCCAGCAGCTTCGGGGAGGGTAATGAAAAACTGTTTTTT.

This clone was observed a handful of times. The J gene is TRBJ1-5, the V gene TRBV2; D not resolved. Germline lookup yields CDR1 SNHLY and CDR2 FYNNEI. There are 13 residues in the CDR3. Trimming took off 3 bases at V and 4 bases at J, with 7 bases between the two ends. In nucleotides, the CDR3 is TGTGCCAGCAGTGATAGAGAGAATCAGCCCCAGCATTTT. It yields the protein CASSDRENQPQHF.

The CDR3 nucleotides read TGCGCCAGCAGCTTGGCCAGAACAACCGGGGAGCTGTTTTTT. It codes for CASSLARTTGELFF. This chain joins TRBV5-1 and TRBJ2-2; no firm D call. Germline CDR1 SGHRS, CDR2 YFSETQ. V lost 0 bases to trimming and J lost 5 bases, with 8 bases between them. The CDR3 covers 14 residues.

This sequence joins TRBV6-2 or TRBV6-3 and TRBJ1-2; a weak D match, TRBD1 (5 bases). Germline V CDR1 and CDR2: MNHEY, SVGEGT. V was trimmed by 4 bases and J by 1 base, leaving 7 bases between them. The CDR3 runs to 13 residues. As DNA, the CDR3 is TGTGCCAGCAGTTCCGACAGTAACTATGGCTACACCTTC. Encoded protein: CASSSDSNYGYTF.

The chain combines TRBV2 with TRBJ1-2; maybe TRBD1 (5 bases). The length of the CDR3 is 12 residues. Germline assignment: CDR1 SNHLY and CDR2 FYNNEI. V lost 4 bases, J lost 8 bases, and 11 bases lay in between. CDR3 DNA sequence: TGTGCCAGCAGTGCGGGACTACGCGGCTACACCTTC. It is translated as CASSAGLRGYTF.

In its sample, this clone was seen a few times. V and J are TRBV28 and TRBJ2-1; 7 nucleotides align to TRBD1. Per the germline V gene, CDR1 is MDHEN and CDR2 is SYDVKM. With 7 bases clipped from V and 8 bases from J, the junction kept 5 bases outside the gene matches. The CDR3 totals 12 residues. The CDR3, as DNA: TGTGCCAGCACCACAGGGGTCTATGAGCAGTTCTTC. Translation: CASTTGVYEQFF.

This sequence joins TRBV9 and TRBJ2-1; 9 bases line up with TRBD2. Per germline, CDR1 SGDLS and CDR2 YYNGEE. The V gene end was trimmed by 6 bases and the J gene end by 10 bases; junction bases not matched to a gene: 11. The CDR3 consists of 14 residues. This CDR3 is CASNGLAHVREQFF. The CDR3 nucleotides read TGTGCCAGCAATGGACTAGCGCACGTACGCGAGCAGTTCTTC.